This TCR beta chain was recorded in a study of T-cell memory formation after mild COVID-19. Overall study: Across donors, TCR clusters were largely donor specific.

This clonotype came up a few times. No antigen is known for it. V was pared by 5 bases and J by 4 bases, with 9 bases between. Germline values: CDR1 MDHEN, CDR2 SYDVKM. The CDR3 is 13 residues long. Study results and limitations: Prior to infection, memory already included some responding clones, suggesting cross-reactive memory joined.

Amplification by 5'RACE using constant-segment primers produced TCR alpha and TCR beta cDNA libraries that carried sample barcodes and UMIs. MiXCR, run by TCRdb on the 5' RACE reads, gives a single entry per CDR3 protein. Of about 170,000 distinct CDR3 sequences in the sample, about an eighth were seen once. The receptor was derived from a man between 18 and 29 years old who had mild COVID-19 (a few samples of this study predate the infection). Cell type and time point are not known. Sequenced material: PBMCs or a T cell subset sorted from them (not recorded which). The rearrangement joins TRBV28 to TRBJ2-1; a weak D match, TRBD2 (5 bases). The CDR3 nucleotides read TGTGCCAGCAGTGCCGGGGTTTACAATGAGCAGTTCTTC. It translates to CASSAGVYNEQFF.